Each of the 3 T cell receptor beta chains below was sequenced from the same sample in a study of T cell changes during pregnancy in multiple sclerosis. Assay used: immunoSEQ multiplex PCR; TCRdb lists only in-frame clones, some missing. This sample has under 95,000 clones, with 85% to 95% found just once. The sequenced sample was CD4+ T cells from peripheral blood mononuclear cells, obtained before pregnancy. The source is a female donor with multiple sclerosis, enrolled in a pregnancy study.

This rearrangement joins TRBV19 to TRBJ2-1, with D maybe TRBD2 (6 bases). Trimming left V 5 bases short and J 0 bases short, with 11 bases between. This CDR3 contains 15 residues. Germline V gene lookup returns CDR1 LNHDA and CDR2 SQIVND (reference sequence). The CDR3 DNA reads TGTGCCAGTAGTTACGGGACTCTCTCCTACAATGAGCAGTTCTTC. Translating gives CASSYGTLSYNEQFF. The variable domain in full, completed from reference TRBV19 and TRBJ2-1, reads DGGITQSPKYLFRKEGQNVTLSCEQNLNHDAMYWYRQDPGQGLRLIYYSQIVNDFQKGDIAEGYSVSREKKESFPLTVTSAQKNPTAFYLCASSYGTLSYNEQFFGPGTRLTVL.

This chain connects TRBV19 to TRBJ2-3; TRBD1 aligns across 7 bases. V gave up 8 bases and J gave up 2 bases; unmatched junction bases: 7. Per germline, CDR1 LNHDA and CDR2 SQIVND (reference sequence). The CDR3 is 14 amino acids. The CDR3: CASARGTVTDTQYF. The CDR3 DNA follows: TGTGCCAGTGCCAGGGGGACAGTCACAGATACGCAGTATTTT.

This clone was seen just once. The V call is TRBV5-4, the J call TRBJ2-3; 8 bases agree with TRBD2. CDR1 and CDR2 from the germline V gene are SGHNT and YYREEE (reference sequence). The CDR3 has 16 residues. Germline trimming cut 4 bases from V and 4 bases from J; bases unmatched to any gene: 11. CDR3 region: CASSLGGSGESDTQYF. CDR3 sequence (DNA): TGTGCCAGCAGCCTGGGTGGTAGCGGGGAGTCAGATACGCAGTATTTT.